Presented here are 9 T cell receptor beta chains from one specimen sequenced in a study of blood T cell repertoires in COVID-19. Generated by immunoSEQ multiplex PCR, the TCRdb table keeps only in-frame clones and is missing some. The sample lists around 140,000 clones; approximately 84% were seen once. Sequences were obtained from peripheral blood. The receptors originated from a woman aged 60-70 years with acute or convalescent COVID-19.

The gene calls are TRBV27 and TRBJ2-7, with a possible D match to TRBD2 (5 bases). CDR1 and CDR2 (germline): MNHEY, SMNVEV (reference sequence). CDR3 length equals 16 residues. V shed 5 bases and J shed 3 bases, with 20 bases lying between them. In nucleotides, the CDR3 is TGTGCCAGCAGTCCCCCGTACCAGCGGCTTCTCTACGAGCAGTACTTC. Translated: CASSPPYQRLLYEQYF.

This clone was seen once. CDR3 region: CASSDSMGLDEQYF. The CDR3 DNA reads TGCGCCAGCAGTGATTCCATGGGACTCGACGAGCAGTACTTC. The V and J genes are TRBV10-2 and TRBJ2-7; TRBD2 is a possible D gene (6 bases). The ends were cut back, 3 bases at V and 5 bases at J, with 14 bases in the middle. This CDR3 has 14 residues. Germline-derived CDR1 and CDR2 are WSHSY and SAAADI.

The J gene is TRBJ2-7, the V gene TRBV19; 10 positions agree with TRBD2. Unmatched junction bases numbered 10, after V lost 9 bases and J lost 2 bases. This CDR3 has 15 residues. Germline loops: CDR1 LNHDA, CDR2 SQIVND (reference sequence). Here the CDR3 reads CASKNSGRGTYEQYF. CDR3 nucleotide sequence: TGTGCCAGCAAAAACAGCGGGAGGGGGACCTACGAGCAGTACTTC.

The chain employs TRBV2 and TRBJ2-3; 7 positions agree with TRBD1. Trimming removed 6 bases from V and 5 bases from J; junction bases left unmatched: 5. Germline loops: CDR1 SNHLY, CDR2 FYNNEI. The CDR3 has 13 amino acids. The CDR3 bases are TGTGCCAGCAGCTCGACAGGGAGAGATACGCAGTATTTT. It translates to CASSSTGRDTQYF.

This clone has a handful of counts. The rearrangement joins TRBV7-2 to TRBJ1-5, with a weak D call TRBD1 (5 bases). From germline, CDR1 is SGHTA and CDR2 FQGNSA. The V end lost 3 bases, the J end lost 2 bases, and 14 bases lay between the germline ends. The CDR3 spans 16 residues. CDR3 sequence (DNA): TGTGCCAGCAGCTTCACAGGAGGAGGGGGCAATCAGCCCCAGCATTTT. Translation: CASSFTGGGGNQPQHF.

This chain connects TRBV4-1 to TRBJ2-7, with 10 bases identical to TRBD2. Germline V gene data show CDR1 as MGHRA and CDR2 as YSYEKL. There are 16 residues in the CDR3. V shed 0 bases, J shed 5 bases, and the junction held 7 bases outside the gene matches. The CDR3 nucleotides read TGCGCCAGCAGCCAAGACCTTAGCGGGAGGCTCAACGAGCAGTACTTC. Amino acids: CASSQDLSGRLNEQYF.

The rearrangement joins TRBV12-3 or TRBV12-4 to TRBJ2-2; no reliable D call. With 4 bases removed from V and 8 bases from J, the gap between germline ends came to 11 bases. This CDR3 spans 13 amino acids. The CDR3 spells CASSSHERGELFF. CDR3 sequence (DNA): TGTGCCAGCAGTTCCCATGAGCGAGGGGAGCTGTTTTTT.

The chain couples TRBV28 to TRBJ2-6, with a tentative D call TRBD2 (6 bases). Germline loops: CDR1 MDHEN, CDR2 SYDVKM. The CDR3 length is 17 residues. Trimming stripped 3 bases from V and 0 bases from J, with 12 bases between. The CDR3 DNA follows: TGTGCCAGCAGTTTTTGGGTGGGAGGCTCTGGGGCCAACGTCCTGACTTTC. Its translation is CASSFWVGGSGANVLTF. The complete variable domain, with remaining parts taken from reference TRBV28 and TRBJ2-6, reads DVKVTQSSRYLVKRTGEKVFLECVQDMDHENMFWYRQDPGLGLRLIYFSYDVKMKEKGDIPEGYSVSREKKERFSLILESASTNQTSMYLCASSFWVGGSGANVLTFGAGSRLTVL.

CDR3 sequence reads: CASSRGLAGVETQYF. The DNA for the CDR3 is TGTGCCAGCAGCCGTGGACTAGCGGGAGTGGAGACCCAGTACTTC. The rearrangement uses TRBV3-1 (or the pseudogene TRBV3-2) and TRBJ2-5; TRBD2 aligns across 13 bases. The CDR3 sequence is 15 residues long. V lost 4 bases and J lost 5; bases outside the gene matches: 4. CDR1 LGHDT and CDR2 YNNKEL come from the germline V gene (reference sequence).